The 28 T cell receptor beta chains presented below share a single source sample, sequenced in a study of identifying expanded T cells in peripheral blood (dated by TCRdb to about 2019). Receptor libraries were prepared by the immunoSEQ multiplex PCR assay. TCRdb limited this immuneACCESS table to in-frame rearrangements with V and J called. A share of clones is missing; checked studies link under half to unresolved V genes, and the rest is unexplained. This sample lists some 90,000 clones; approximately 83% were detected once. The ten largest clones take up over 5% of the sample. The sample comprised blood. These receptors were collected from a person aged 18 to 70 in good health.

The J gene is TRBJ2-2, the V gene TRBV5-1, with 11 positions matching TRBD2. This CDR3 has 18 residues. The V segment lost 5 bases and the J segment 0 bases; nucleotides outside the gene matches: 9. Germline assignment: CDR1 SGHRS and CDR2 YFSETQ. CDR3 DNA sequence: TGCGCCAGCAGAGCCGGACTAGCGGGTTCAGCGAACACCGGGGAGCTGTTTTTT. Translating it yields CASRAGLAGSANTGELFF.

The chain recombines TRBV4-3 with TRBJ2-7; TRBD1 aligns across 8 bases. Trimming removed 2 bases from V and 2 bases from J; junction bases left unmatched: 8. Germline V CDR1 and CDR2: LGHNA, YSLEER. This CDR3 comprises 16 residues. The CDR3 reads CASSQTALTGAYEQYF. As DNA, the CDR3 is TGCGCCAGCAGCCAAACAGCCTTGACAGGGGCCTACGAGCAGTACTTC.

The chain links TRBV2 to TRBJ1-2; no clear D gene. Germline CDR1 is SNHLY and CDR2 is FYNNEI. V shed 6 bases and J shed 3 bases, with 17 bases lying between them. The CDR3 is made up of 15 amino acids. The CDR3 protein is CASRPSDYSYYGYTF. In DNA form, the CDR3 reads TGTGCCAGCAGACCCTCGGATTACAGTTACTATGGCTACACCTTC.

This clone has just one count. The chain has TRBV6-5 and TRBJ1-1, with 12 nucleotides matching TRBD1. CDR1 is MNHEY, CDR2 SVGAGI, per germline. This CDR3 spans 15 amino acids. V dropped 4 bases and J dropped 3; count of bases not matched to a gene: 3. CDR3 protein: CASSSGTGGYTEAFF. Here the CDR3 DNA reads TGTGCCAGCAGTTCCGGGACAGGGGGCTACACTGAAGCTTTCTTT.

V gene TRBV4-1 combines with J gene TRBJ1-2, with TRBD1 matching 10 bases. After removal of 5 bases from V and 1 base from J, the junction contained 7 bases not matched to a gene. There are 16 residues in the CDR3. Germline V lookup: CDR1 MGHRA, CDR2 YSYEKL. The CDR3 bases are TGCGCCAGCAGCGAGCGGACAGGGGGTGGTAACTATGGCTACACCTTC. This encodes CASSERTGGGNYGYTF.

The V call is TRBV7-8, the J call TRBJ2-7, with a tentative D call TRBD2 (7 bases). Trimming took off 4 bases at V and 6 bases at J, with 22 bases between the two ends. Germline V gene data show CDR1 as SGHVS and CDR2 as FQNEAQ. The CDR3 is 16 residues long. The CDR3 nucleotides are TGTGCCAGCAGCTCCCGGTGGGGGGGCGCGTCGACCGAGCAGTACTTC. Protein: CASSSRWGGASTEQYF.

The rearrangement uses TRBV11-2 and TRBJ2-5; perhaps TRBD1 as D (5 bases). Deletions cut 0 bases from V and 4 bases from J, with 12 bases between. Germline loops: CDR1 SGHAT, CDR2 FQNNGV. The CDR3 length is 15 residues. The CDR3 loop reads CASSLEVGVGETQYF. The CDR3 coding sequence is TGTGCCAGCAGCTTAGAAGTAGGGGTGGGAGAGACCCAGTACTTC.

The chain joins TRBV5-6 to TRBJ2-5; D is perhaps TRBD1 (5 bases). Germline V gene lookup returns CDR1 SGHDT and CDR2 YYEEEE. The CDR3 sequence is 15 residues long. V lost 4 bases and J 2 bases, leaving 15 bases between the germline ends. The CDR3 is CASSVVATAQETQYF. The CDR3 coding sequence is TGTGCCAGCAGCGTCGTCGCGACAGCTCAAGAGACCCAGTACTTC. Full variable domain (missing parts from reference TRBV5-6 and TRBJ2-5): DAGVTQSPTHLIKTRGQQVTLRCSPKSGHDTVSWYQQALGQGPQFIFQYYEEEERQRGNFPDRFSGHQFPNYSSELNVNALLLGDSALYLCASSVVATAQETQYFGPGTRLLVL.

The chain employs TRBV18 and TRBJ1-1; 8 bases match TRBD1. V was clipped by 4 bases and J by 7 bases; unmatched bases: 8. CDR1 and CDR2 from the germline V gene are KGHSH and LQKENI. This CDR3 is built from 14 residues. CDR3 protein: CASSQSRGLGEAFF. Written as DNA, the CDR3 is TGTGCCAGCTCACAGTCCAGGGGGCTCGGTGAAGCTTTCTTT.

The chain joins TRBV18 to TRBJ1-1; D is uncertain. The CDR3 length is 13 residues. Germline V lookup: CDR1 KGHSH, CDR2 LQKENI. V was trimmed by 2 bases and J by 1 base, leaving 5 bases between them. DNA of the CDR3: TGTGCCAGCTCACCAATGAGGAACACTGAAGCTTTCTTT. Amino acids: CASSPMRNTEAFF. Filled out from reference TRBV18 and TRBJ1-1, the complete variable domain reads NAGVMQNPRHLVRRRGQEARLRCSPMKGHSHVYWYRQLPEEGLKFMVYLQKENIIDESGMPKERFSAEFPKEGPSILRIQQVVRGDSAAYFCASSPMRNTEAFFGQGTRLTVV.

The chain has TRBV29-1 and TRBJ1-2; 9 bases map to TRBD1. The CDR3 is made up of 12 amino acids. Trimming cost V 3 bases and J 11 bases; bases outside gene matches: 7. CDR1 and CDR2 from the germline V gene are SQVTM and ANQGSEA. This CDR3 is CSVDKLDRGYTF. The CDR3 DNA reads TGCAGCGTTGACAAATTAGACAGGGGGTACACCTTC. The full variable domain, in which reference TRBV29-1 and TRBJ1-2 provide the parts outside the CDR3, is SAVISQKPSRDICQRGTSLTIQCQVDSQVTMMFWYRQQPGQSLTLIATANQGSEATYESGFVIDKFPISRPNLTFSTLTVSNMSPEDSSIYLCSVDKLDRGYTFGSGTRLTVV.

This clone was seen only once. CDR3 in amino acids: CAIRGQDSLNGYTF. For the CDR3, the DNA is TGTGCCATCAGGGGACAGGACTCGCTTAATGGCTACACCTTC. The V gene is TRBV10-3, the J gene TRBJ1-2; 8 bases fit TRBD1. CDR3 size: 14 residues. The germline gives CDR1 ENHRY, CDR2 SYGVKD. J lost 6 bases, V lost 6 bases, and 9 bases had no gene match.

The chain links TRBV7-2 to TRBJ1-2; perhaps TRBD1 as D (5 bases). CDR1 and CDR2 (germline): SGHTA, FQGNSA. This CDR3 is 16 amino acids long. Trimming shortened V by 1 base and J by 8 bases, and 20 bases separated the two germline ends. CDR3 loop: CASSLENIGTRSGYTF. As DNA, the CDR3 is TGTGCCAGCAGCTTAGAGAACATCGGGACGAGATCCGGCTACACCTTC.

This clone has only a few counts. The V gene is TRBV9, the J gene TRBJ1-2, with unresolved D. Germline loops: CDR1 SGDLS, CDR2 YYNGEE. The CDR3 covers 11 residues. Trimming stripped 0 bases from V and 7 bases from J, with 4 bases between. The CDR3 protein is CASSVGRGYTF. For the CDR3, the DNA is TGTGCCAGCAGCGTAGGGCGTGGCTACACCTTC.

This clone has more than one count but fewer than ten. The rearrangement joins TRBV2 to TRBJ1-5; TRBD1 might be the D (6 bases). Germline CDR1 is SNHLY and CDR2 is FYNNEI. V lost 5 bases to trimming and J lost 4 bases, with 9 bases between them. The CDR3 sequence is 13 residues long. The CDR3 DNA follows: TGTGCCAGCAGTAGTACAGGGAATCAGCCCCAGCATTTT. Translating gives CASSSTGNQPQHF.

V gene TRBV5-4 combines with J gene TRBJ2-1, with 8 bases aligning to TRBD1. The CDR3 contains 15 residues. Germline V gene data show CDR1 as SGHNT and CDR2 as YYREEE (reference sequence). Trimming removed 6 bases from V and 9 bases from J; junction bases left unmatched: 14. The CDR3 spells CASKEEGQAQSEQFF. CDR3 sequence (DNA): TGTGCCAGCAAGGAGGAGGGACAGGCCCAAAGTGAGCAGTTCTTC.

The chain carries TRBV9 and TRBJ1-3, with D unclear. Germline CDR1 SGDLS, CDR2 YYNGEE. V was trimmed by 4 bases and J by 0 bases, leaving 11 bases between them. The CDR3 loop spans 15 amino acids. The CDR3 protein is CASSPEILSGNTIYF. In DNA form, the CDR3 reads TGTGCCAGCAGCCCGGAGATTCTCTCTGGAAACACCATATATTTT.

The chain is built from TRBV10-3 and TRBJ1-2; tentatively, D is TRBD1 (5 bases). This CDR3 is built from 15 residues. Trimming took 2 bases from V and 4 from J, leaving 14 bases between them. Germline values: CDR1 ENHRY, CDR2 SYGVKD. The CDR3 region is CAISEGRATPYGYTF. The DNA for the CDR3 is TGTGCCATCAGTGAGGGCAGGGCGACACCCTATGGCTACACCTTC.

V is TRBV14 and J is TRBJ1-2; 8 bases are a match to TRBD1. J gave up 3 bases and V 5 bases, and 5 bases lay outside the gene matches. The CDR3 length is 14 residues. Germline lookup yields CDR1 SGHDN and CDR2 FVKESK. CDR3 sequence: CASSKNRGYYGYTF. Here the CDR3 DNA reads TGTGCCAGCAGCAAAAACAGGGGGTACTATGGCTACACCTTC.

The chain recombines TRBV29-1 with TRBJ1-2; the D is unclear. Trimming stripped 6 bases from V and 5 bases from J, with 13 bases between. CDR1 is SQVTM, CDR2 ANQGSEA, per germline. The CDR3 loop spans 12 amino acids. The CDR3 region has the DNA TGCAGCGTCGCCAAGACTGATTATGGCTACACCTTC. Its translation: CSVAKTDYGYTF.

The chain combines TRBV7-3 with TRBJ2-7; TRBD2 matches at 11 bases. CDR1 SGHTA and CDR2 FQGTGA come from the germline V gene. This CDR3 comprises 17 residues. Germline trimming cut 0 bases from V and 2 bases from J; bases unmatched to any gene: 6. The CDR3 protein is CASSLTGGTSGTYEQYF. The CDR3 nucleotides are TGTGCCAGCAGCTTAACCGGGGGGACTAGCGGTACCTACGAGCAGTACTTC.

This clone was seen only a few times. This chain links TRBV2 with TRBJ2-7, with TRBD1 identical over 9 bases. From germline, CDR1 is SNHLY and CDR2 FYNNEI. V lost 4 bases to trimming and J lost 4 bases; unmatched junction nucleotides: 8. The CDR3 contains 15 residues. The CDR3: CASSGGQGFIYEQYF. The CDR3, as DNA: TGTGCCAGCAGTGGGGGACAGGGATTCATTTACGAGCAGTACTTC.

CDR3 residues: CASRRDRITYGYTF. The CDR3 DNA sequence: TGTGCCAGCAGACGTGACAGGATTACATATGGCTACACCTTC. This sequence joins TRBV6-5 and TRBJ1-2; D is perhaps TRBD1 (6 bases). V lost 6 bases and J 5 bases, leaving 16 bases between the germline ends. This CDR3 comprises 14 residues. Per the germline V gene, CDR1 is MNHEY and CDR2 is SVGAGI.

The chain has TRBV4-3 and TRBJ1-4, with D perhaps TRBD1 (5 bases). V shed 1 base and J shed 8 bases, with 20 bases lying between them. This CDR3 is 17 amino acids long. Germline CDR1 LGHNA, CDR2 YSLEER. Written as DNA, the CDR3 is TGCGCCAGCAGCCAAGTCCTTTTCGGGGCTGTGGGGGAAAAACTGTTTTTT. Protein sequence: CASSQVLFGAVGEKLFF.

This chain joins TRBV19 and TRBJ2-1; D is uncertain. V dropped 2 bases and J dropped 3 bases, with 5 bases sitting between them. This CDR3 contains 13 residues. Germline values: CDR1 LNHDA, CDR2 SQIVND (reference sequence). The CDR3 DNA reads as TGTGCCAGTAGTATAACAGACTACAATGAGCAGTTCTTC. It translates to CASSITDYNEQFF.

The chain has TRBV30 and TRBJ1-1; D ambiguous. V was cut by 1 base and J by 8 bases, with 11 bases left in between. There are 12 residues in the CDR3. Germline CDR1 is GTSNPN and CDR2 is SVGIG (reference sequence). CDR3 bases: TGTGCCTGGAGTGGTTTTGTCGGAGAAGCTTTCTTT. It yields the protein CAWSGFVGEAFF.

This clone was counted once. This chain joins TRBV19 and TRBJ1-1; 9 bases fit TRBD1. Germline trimming cut 10 bases from V and 1 base from J; bases unmatched to any gene: 4. This CDR3 has 13 amino acids. Germline CDR1 reads LNHDA; CDR2 reads SQIVND (reference sequence). In nucleotides, the CDR3 is TGTGCCACGGACAGGGGCCCGAACACTGAAGCTTTCTTT. Its translation: CATDRGPNTEAFF.

This clone was counted between two and nine times. This chain joins TRBV2 and TRBJ1-6; D not certain. This CDR3 comprises 14 residues. Germline loops: CDR1 SNHLY, CDR2 FYNNEI. The V gene lost 6 bases and the J gene lost 6 bases, with 12 bases spanning the gap. CDR3 DNA sequence: TGTGCCAGCAGGGGGAGGGCAGTTAATTCACCCCTCCACTTT. It encodes CASRGRAVNSPLHF.